The TCR beta chain described here comes from a study of blood T cell repertoires in COVID-19. As handled by the study authors: The assay estimated nucleated cells by amplifying reference gene primers. TCRdb's copy holds only in-frame clones and misses some; the assay was immunoSEQ multiplex PCR. The V and J calls and clone size were taken over from that table, and D and trimming were inferred from the DNA. Of some 200,000 clones in the sample, around nine tenths were seen once. The CDR3 loop spans 14 amino acids. The V and J ends lost 7 bases and 6 bases respectively, with 16 bases between them. The V gene's germline CDR1 is MGHRA and CDR2 YSYEKL.

This sequence was found in a woman aged 18-29 years who had recovered from COVID-19. The chain joins TRBV4-1 to TRBJ2-1, with D tentatively TRBD1 (7 bases). Sequenced sample: PBMCs or T cells enriched from blood (not recorded which). The CDR3 region is CASTPQGGFNEQFF. The CDR3 bases are TGCGCCAGCACCCCGCAGGGGGGATTCAATGAGCAGTTCTTC.